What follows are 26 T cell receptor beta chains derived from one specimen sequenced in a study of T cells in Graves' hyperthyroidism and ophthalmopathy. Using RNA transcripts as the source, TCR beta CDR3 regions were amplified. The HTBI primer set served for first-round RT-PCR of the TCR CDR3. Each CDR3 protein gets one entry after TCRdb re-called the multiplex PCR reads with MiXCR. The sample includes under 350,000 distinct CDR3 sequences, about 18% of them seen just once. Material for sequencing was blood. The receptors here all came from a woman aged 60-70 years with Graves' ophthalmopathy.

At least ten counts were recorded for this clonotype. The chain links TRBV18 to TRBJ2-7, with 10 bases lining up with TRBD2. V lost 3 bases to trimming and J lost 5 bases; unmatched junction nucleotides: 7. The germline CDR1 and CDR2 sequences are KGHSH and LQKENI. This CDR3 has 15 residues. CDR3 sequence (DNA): TGTGCCAGCTCACCGAGACTAGCGGGTTCGAACGAGCAGTACTTC. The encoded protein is CASSPRLAGSNEQYF. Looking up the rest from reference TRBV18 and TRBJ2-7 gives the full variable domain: NAGVMQNPRHLVRRRGQEARLRCSPMKGHSHVYWYRQLPEEGLKFMVYLQKENIIDESGMPKERFSAEFPKEGPSILRIQQVVRGDSAAYFCASSPRLAGSNEQYFGPGTRLTVT.

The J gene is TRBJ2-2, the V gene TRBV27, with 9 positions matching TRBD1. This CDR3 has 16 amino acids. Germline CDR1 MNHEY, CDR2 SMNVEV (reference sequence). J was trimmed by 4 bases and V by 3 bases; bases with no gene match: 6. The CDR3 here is CASSLSGTGTTGELFF. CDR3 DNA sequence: TGTGCCAGCAGTTTGTCCGGGACAGGGACCACCGGGGAGCTGTTTTTT.

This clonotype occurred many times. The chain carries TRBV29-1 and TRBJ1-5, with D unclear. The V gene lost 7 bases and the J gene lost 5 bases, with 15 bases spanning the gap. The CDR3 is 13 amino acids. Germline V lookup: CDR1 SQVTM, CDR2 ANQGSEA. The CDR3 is CSASASGDQPQHF. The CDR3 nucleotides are TGCAGCGCCAGCGCCTCCGGGGATCAGCCCCAGCATTTT.

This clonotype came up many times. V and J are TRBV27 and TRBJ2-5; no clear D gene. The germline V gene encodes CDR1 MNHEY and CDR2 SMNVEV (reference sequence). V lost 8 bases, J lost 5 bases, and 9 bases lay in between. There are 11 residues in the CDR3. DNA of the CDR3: TGTGCCAGCGCCAGTGAGGAGACCCAGTACTTC. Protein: CASASEETQYF.

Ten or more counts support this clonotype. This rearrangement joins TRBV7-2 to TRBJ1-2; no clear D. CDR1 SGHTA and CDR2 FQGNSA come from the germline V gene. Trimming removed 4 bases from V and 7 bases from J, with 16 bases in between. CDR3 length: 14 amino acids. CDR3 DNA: TGTGCCAGCAGCTCCCCTCGGGGAGTTGGTGGCTACACCTTC. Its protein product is CASSSPRGVGGYTF.

CDR3 DNA: TGTGCCAGTAGGGCAGCGGGAGCAGGTGATACGCAGTATTTT. The encoded protein is CASRAAGAGDTQYF. The rearrangement joins TRBV19 to TRBJ2-3; 8 bases are shared with TRBD2. Germline-derived CDR1 and CDR2 are LNHDA and SQIVND (reference sequence). The J segment lost 6 bases and the V segment lost 6 bases, leaving 8 bases of the junction unmatched. This CDR3 contains 14 residues.

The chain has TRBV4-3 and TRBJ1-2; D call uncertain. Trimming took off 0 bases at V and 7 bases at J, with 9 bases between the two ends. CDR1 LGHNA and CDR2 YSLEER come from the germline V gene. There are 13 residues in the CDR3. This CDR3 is CASSQENQVGYTF. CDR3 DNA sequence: TGCGCCAGCAGCCAAGAAAACCAGGTTGGCTACACCTTC.

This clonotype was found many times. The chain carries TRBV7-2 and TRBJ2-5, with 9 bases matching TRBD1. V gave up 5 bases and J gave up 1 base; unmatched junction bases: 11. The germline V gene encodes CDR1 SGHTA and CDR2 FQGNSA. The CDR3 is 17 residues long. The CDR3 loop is CASSLRPGQGFQETQYF. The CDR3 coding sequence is TGTGCCAGCAGCCTACGACCGGGACAGGGATTCCAAGAGACCCAGTACTTC.

CDR3 sequence reads: CASSFSTSGIQETQYF. Here the CDR3 DNA reads TGTGCCAGCAGCTTTTCGACTAGCGGGATACAAGAGACCCAGTACTTC. The V and J genes are TRBV7-2 and TRBJ2-5; 11 bases match TRBD2. There are 16 residues in the CDR3. Unmatched junction bases numbered 5, after V lost 3 bases and J lost 2 bases. CDR1 is SGHTA and CDR2 is FQGNSA in the germline V gene.

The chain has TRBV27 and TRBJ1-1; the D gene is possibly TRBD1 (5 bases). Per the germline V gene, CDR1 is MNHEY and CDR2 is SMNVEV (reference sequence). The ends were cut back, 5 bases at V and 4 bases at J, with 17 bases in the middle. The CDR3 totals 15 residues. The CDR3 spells CASSQTGLGVTEAFF. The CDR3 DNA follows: TGTGCCAGCAGTCAGACCGGGCTGGGGGTCACTGAAGCTTTCTTT.

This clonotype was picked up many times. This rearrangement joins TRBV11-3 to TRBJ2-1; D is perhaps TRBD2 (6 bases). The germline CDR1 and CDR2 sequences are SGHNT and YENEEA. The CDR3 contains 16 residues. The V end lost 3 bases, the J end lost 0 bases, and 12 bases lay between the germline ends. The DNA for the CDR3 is TGTGCCAGCAGCTTCGCGGGGCAGAGCTCCTACAATGAGCAGTTCTTC. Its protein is CASSFAGQSSYNEQFF.

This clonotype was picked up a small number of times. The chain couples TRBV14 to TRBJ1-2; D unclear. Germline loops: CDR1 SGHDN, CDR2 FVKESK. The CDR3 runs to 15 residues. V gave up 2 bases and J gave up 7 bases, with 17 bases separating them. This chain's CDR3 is CASSQLAGTAAGYTF. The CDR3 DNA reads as TGTGCCAGCAGCCAATTAGCGGGTACCGCGGCTGGCTACACCTTC.

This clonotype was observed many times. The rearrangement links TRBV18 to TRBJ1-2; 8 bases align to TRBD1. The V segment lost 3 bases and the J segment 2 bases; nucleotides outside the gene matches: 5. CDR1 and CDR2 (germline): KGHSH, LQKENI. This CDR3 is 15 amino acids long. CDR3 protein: CASSPSRQGNYGYTF. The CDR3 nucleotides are TGTGCCAGCTCACCCTCCCGACAGGGGAACTATGGCTACACCTTC.

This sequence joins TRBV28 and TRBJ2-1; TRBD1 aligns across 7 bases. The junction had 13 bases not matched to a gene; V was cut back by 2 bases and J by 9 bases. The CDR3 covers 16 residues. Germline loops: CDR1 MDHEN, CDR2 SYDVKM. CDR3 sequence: CASSLGGGQRVGEQFF. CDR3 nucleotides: TGTGCCAGCAGTTTAGGTGGGGGACAGCGTGTGGGTGAGCAGTTCTTC.

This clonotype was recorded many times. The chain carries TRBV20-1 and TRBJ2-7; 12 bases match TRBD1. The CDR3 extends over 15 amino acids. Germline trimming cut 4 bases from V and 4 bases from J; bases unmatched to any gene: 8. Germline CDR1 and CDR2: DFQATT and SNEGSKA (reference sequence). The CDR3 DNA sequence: TGCAGTGCTACTACCGGGACAGGGGGCTGGTACGAGCAGTACTTC. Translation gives CSATTGTGGWYEQYF.

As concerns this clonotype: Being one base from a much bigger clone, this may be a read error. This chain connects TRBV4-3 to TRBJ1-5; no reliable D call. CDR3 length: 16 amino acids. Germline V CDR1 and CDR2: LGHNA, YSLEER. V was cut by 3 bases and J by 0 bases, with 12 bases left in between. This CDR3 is CASSQGALDSNQPQHF. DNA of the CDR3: TGCGCCAGCAGCCAGGGAGCGTTAGATAGCAATCAGCCCCAGCATTTT.

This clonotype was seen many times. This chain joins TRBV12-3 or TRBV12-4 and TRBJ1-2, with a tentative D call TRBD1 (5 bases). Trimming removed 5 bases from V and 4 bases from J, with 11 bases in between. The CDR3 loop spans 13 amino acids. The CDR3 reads CASSPDTRYGYTF. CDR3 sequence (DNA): TGTGCCAGCAGTCCGGACACCCGCTATGGCTACACCTTC.

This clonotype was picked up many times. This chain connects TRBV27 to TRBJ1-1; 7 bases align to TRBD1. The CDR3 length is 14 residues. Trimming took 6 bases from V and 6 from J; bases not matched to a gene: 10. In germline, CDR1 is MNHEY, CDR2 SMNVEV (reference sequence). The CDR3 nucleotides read TGTGCCAGCAGCCCAGCCTCCGGGACAGCTGAAGCTTTCTTT. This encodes CASSPASGTAEAFF.

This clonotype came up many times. CDR3 in DNA: TGCAGTGCTACGCGGACAGGGAGTGGGGAGACCCAGTACTTC. The encoded protein is CSATRTGSGETQYF. The chain recombines TRBV20-1 with TRBJ2-5; 8 bases map to TRBD1. The CDR3 contains 14 residues. CDR1 is DFQATT, CDR2 SNEGSKA, per germline (reference sequence). J was trimmed by 5 bases and V by 4 bases; bases with no gene match: 9.

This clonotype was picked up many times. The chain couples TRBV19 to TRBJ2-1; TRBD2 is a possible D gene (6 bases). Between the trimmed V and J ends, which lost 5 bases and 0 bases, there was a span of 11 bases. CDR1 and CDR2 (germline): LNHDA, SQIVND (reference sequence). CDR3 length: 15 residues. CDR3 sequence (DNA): TGTGCCAGTAGTGGCGGGGTCCCCTCCTACAATGAGCAGTTCTTC. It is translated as CASSGGVPSYNEQFF.

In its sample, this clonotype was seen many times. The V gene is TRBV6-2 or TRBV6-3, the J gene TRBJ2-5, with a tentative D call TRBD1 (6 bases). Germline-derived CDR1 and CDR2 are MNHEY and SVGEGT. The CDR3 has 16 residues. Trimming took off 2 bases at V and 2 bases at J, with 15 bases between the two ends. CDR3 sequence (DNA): TGTGCCAGCAGTTACCGCAGGGGCGGAAGGCAAGAGACCCAGTACTTC. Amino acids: CASSYRRGGRQETQYF.

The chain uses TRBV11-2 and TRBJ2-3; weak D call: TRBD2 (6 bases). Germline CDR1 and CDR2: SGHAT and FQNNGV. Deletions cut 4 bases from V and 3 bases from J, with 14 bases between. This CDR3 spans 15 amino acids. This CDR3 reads CASSSVRGKTDTQYF. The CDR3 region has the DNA TGTGCCAGCAGCTCGGTGCGCGGGAAGACAGATACGCAGTATTTT.

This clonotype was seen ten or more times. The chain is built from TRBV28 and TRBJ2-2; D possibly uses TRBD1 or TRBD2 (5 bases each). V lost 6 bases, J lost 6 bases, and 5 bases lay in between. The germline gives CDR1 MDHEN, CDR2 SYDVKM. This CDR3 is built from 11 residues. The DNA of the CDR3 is TGTGCCAGCAGGGGGGCCGGGGAGCTGTTTTTT. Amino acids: CASRGAGELFF.

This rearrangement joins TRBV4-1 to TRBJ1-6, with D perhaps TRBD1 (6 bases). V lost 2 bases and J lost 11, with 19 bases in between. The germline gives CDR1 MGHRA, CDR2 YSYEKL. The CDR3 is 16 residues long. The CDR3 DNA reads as TGCGCCAGCAGCCAACCACGGGACACCATCAGTACACCCCTCCACTTT. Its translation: CASSQPRDTISTPLHF.

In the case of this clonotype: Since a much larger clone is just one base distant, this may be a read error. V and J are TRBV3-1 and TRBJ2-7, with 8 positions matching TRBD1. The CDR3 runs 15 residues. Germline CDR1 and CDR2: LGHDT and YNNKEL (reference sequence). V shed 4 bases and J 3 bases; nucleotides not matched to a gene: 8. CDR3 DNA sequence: TGTGCCAGCAGCCTAGGACAGGGTTCGAACTACGAGCAGTACTTC. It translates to CASSLGQGSNYEQYF.

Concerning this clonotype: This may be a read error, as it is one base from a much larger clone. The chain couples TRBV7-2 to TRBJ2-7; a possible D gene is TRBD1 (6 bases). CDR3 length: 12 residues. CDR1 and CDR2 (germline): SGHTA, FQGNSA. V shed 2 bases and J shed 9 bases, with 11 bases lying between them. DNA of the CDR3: TGTGCCAGCAGCTTACGAGGGGGTGGGCAGTACTTC. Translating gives CASSLRGGGQYF.